The T cell receptor beta chain under discussion was sequenced for a study of T cells of healthy individuals. Trimming took 7 bases from V and 0 from J, leaving 11 bases between them. The CDR3 length is 13 residues. The germline V gene has CDR1 SQVTM and CDR2 ANQGSEA. This clonotype showed up just a few times. Each CDR3 protein is one row after TCRdb ran MiXCR on the 5' RACE reads. The sample has 100,000 or so distinct CDR3 sequences, 17% seen once. The TCR comes from a human donor in good health. The rearrangement joins TRBV29-1 to TRBJ2-3; D is unclear. CDR3 in DNA: TGCAGCGCCCTGGGCGCTAGCACAGATACGCAGTATTTT. This encodes CSALGASTDTQYF.